One and the same sample provided the 30 T cell receptor beta chains below, sequenced in a study of CD8 T cells in ankylosing spondylitis. The study, taken as a whole, reports: Characteristic, it appeared, of ankylosing spondylitis blood was a TCR beta motif of roughly eight highly homologous variants.

No cognate antigen is known for these TCRs. A single record per CDR3 protein comes from TCRdb applying MiXCR to the 5' RACE reads. The repertoire has about 750,000 distinct CDR3 sequences, roughly 20% of them found once; the top ten carry about a fifth. Sequenced sample: blood, either unsorted or a sorted T cell fraction (not recorded which). The origin of the receptors is a male donor with ankylosing spondylitis.

The sample holds one count of this clonotype. This chain links TRBV3-1 with TRBJ1-5; D unclear. Trimming stripped 0 bases from V and 6 bases from J, with 12 bases between. The CDR3 runs 15 residues. Germline-derived CDR1 and CDR2 are LGHDT and YNNKEL (reference sequence). The CDR3 bases are TGTGCCAGCAGCCAAGAACCGGGCATGGCTCAGCCCCAGCATTTT. Its protein is CASSQEPGMAQPQHF.

This clonotype was seen a few times. The chain uses TRBV6-1 and TRBJ2-7; 7 positions match TRBD2. The V gene's germline CDR1 is MNHNS and CDR2 SASEGT. This CDR3 is built from 14 residues. The ends lost 2 bases at V and 2 bases at J; junction bases unmatched: 3. The CDR3 DNA is TGTGCCAGCAGTGAACTAGCGGATGCCTACGAGCAGTACTTC. This translates into CASSELADAYEQYF.

This clonotype came up a few times. The chain joins TRBV7-9 to TRBJ2-7, with no clear D. Germline V lookup: CDR1 SEHNR, CDR2 FQNEAQ (reference sequence). Trimming left V 2 bases short and J 0 bases short, with 8 bases between. This CDR3 is 14 amino acids long. CDR3 DNA: TGTGCCAGCAGCTTACCTGGGATCTCCTACGAGCAGTACTTC. It specifies CASSLPGISYEQYF. The entire variable domain, with the rest obtained from reference TRBV7-9 and TRBJ2-7, is as follows: DTGVSQNPRHKITKRGQNVTFRCDPISEHNRLYWYRQTLGQGPEFLTYFQNEAQLEKSRLLSDRFSAERPKGSFSTLEIQRTEQGDSAMYLCASSLPGISYEQYFGPGTRLTVT.

The J gene is TRBJ2-6, the V gene TRBV6-1; D uncertain. Trimming took off 5 bases at V and 2 bases at J, with 10 bases between the two ends. The CDR3 consists of 15 residues. Germline loops: CDR1 MNHNS, CDR2 SASEGT. The CDR3 sequence: CASSQDRAGANVLTF. CDR3 DNA sequence: TGTGCCAGCAGTCAAGACCGAGCTGGGGCCAACGTCCTGACTTTC.

This clonotype has just a few counts. The rearrangement uses TRBV11-2 and TRBJ2-7; no definite D call. Trimming took 1 base from V and 2 from J, leaving 9 bases between them. This CDR3 has 14 amino acids. Germline V CDR1 and CDR2: SGHAT, FQNNGV. The CDR3 sequence: CASSLVFAPYEQYF. DNA for the CDR3: TGTGCCAGCAGCTTAGTCTTCGCCCCCTACGAGCAGTACTTC.

This chain connects TRBV12-3 or TRBV12-4 to TRBJ2-5; 7 bases agree with TRBD1. The CDR3 is 15 residues long. The ends lost 6 bases at V and 3 bases at J; junction bases unmatched: 10. The CDR3 sequence: CASSPDRDRKETQYF. CDR3 DNA sequence: TGTGCCAGCAGCCCTGACAGGGACCGTAAAGAGACCCAGTACTTC.

The rearrangement uses TRBV9 and TRBJ2-7; 14 bases map to TRBD2. Germline V CDR1 and CDR2: SGDLS, YYNGEE. The J segment lost 5 bases and the V segment lost 8 bases, leaving 6 bases of the junction unmatched. The CDR3 totals 14 residues. In DNA, the CDR3 is TGTGCCAGACGGGGACTAGCGGGAGTCCACGAGCAGTACTTC. Translation: CARRGLAGVHEQYF.

This clonotype was counted between two and nine times. J is TRBJ2-7 and V is TRBV20-1, with 11 nucleotides matching TRBD2. The CDR3 has 15 amino acids. In germline, CDR1 is DFQATT, CDR2 SNEGSKA (reference sequence). Losses at the gene ends were 0 bases for V and 4 bases for J; bases not matched to a gene: 5. The CDR3, as DNA: TGCAGTGCTAGAGACTTACTAGCGGGAGAGTACGAGCAGTACTTC. It codes for CSARDLLAGEYEQYF.

This chain joins TRBV24-1 and TRBJ2-2; 7 bases fit TRBD1. In germline, CDR1 is KGHDR, CDR2 SFDVKD. CDR3 size: 15 residues. J was trimmed by 5 bases and V by 4 bases; bases with no gene match: 6. The CDR3 spells CATSDPRGRTGELFF. The CDR3 nucleotides read TGTGCCACCAGTGACCCAAGGGGGCGAACCGGGGAGCTGTTTTTT.

This clonotype has only a few counts. The J gene is TRBJ2-7, the V gene TRBV20-1; the match to TRBD2 covers 7 bases. V dropped 4 bases and J dropped 5; count of bases not matched to a gene: 11. Germline loops: CDR1 DFQATT, CDR2 SNEGSKA (reference sequence). The CDR3 is 14 amino acids. The CDR3 nucleotides are TGCAGTGCTACCGAGGGCCTAGGGAGGGACGAGCAGTACTTC. It translates to CSATEGLGRDEQYF.

This clonotype was counted at least ten times. This rearrangement joins TRBV11-3 to TRBJ2-1; no reliable D call. V shed 5 bases and J shed 2 bases, with 10 bases lying between them. The CDR3 has 14 amino acids. CDR1 is SGHNT, CDR2 YENEEA, per germline. Here the CDR3 DNA reads TGTGCCAGCAGCCCTGGCCAGGCCTACAATGAGCAGTTCTTC. This encodes CASSPGQAYNEQFF.

In this sample, this clonotype turned up once. The chain uses TRBV29-1 and TRBJ2-2, with 7 bases that match TRBD2. This CDR3 has 16 residues. Per germline, CDR1 SQVTM and CDR2 ANQGSEA. V lost 4 bases and J lost 5; bases outside the gene matches: 13. The CDR3 region has the DNA TGCAGCGTTGGGGGCCCGGACAAGGGAGGGACCGGGGAGCTGTTTTTT. This gives the protein CSVGGPDKGGTGELFF.

The chain links TRBV7-9 to TRBJ2-3; D is undetermined. Germline V gene sequence: CDR1 SEHNR, CDR2 FQNEAQ (reference sequence). V was shortened by 6 bases and J by 0 bases, with 13 bases between the two germline ends. The CDR3 spans 15 residues. The CDR3 sequence: CASSSQTTSTDTQYF. CDR3 DNA sequence: TGTGCCAGCAGTTCACAAACAACTAGCACAGATACGCAGTATTTT.

J is TRBJ1-2 and V is TRBV7-8, with D possibly being TRBD1 (6 bases). The germline CDR1 and CDR2 sequences are SGHVS and FQNEAQ. The germline V and J ends were trimmed by 6 bases and 0 bases, with 17 bases remaining between them. The CDR3 runs 16 residues. CDR3 amino acids: CASRSDRHTSNYGYTF. As DNA, the CDR3 is TGTGCCAGCAGATCCGACAGGCACACATCTAACTATGGCTACACCTTC. The variable domain in full, completed from reference TRBV7-8 and TRBJ1-2, reads GAGVSQSPRYKVAKRGQDVALRCDPISGHVSLFWYQQALGQGPEFLTYFQNEAQLDKSGLPSDRFFAERPEGSVSTLKIQRTQQEDSAVYLCASRSDRHTSNYGYTFGSGTRLTVV.

This clonotype occurred a few times. The chain carries TRBV12-3 or TRBV12-4 and TRBJ1-1; no clear D gene. The CDR3 has 15 residues. The ends were cut back, 3 bases at V and 0 bases at J, with 11 bases in the middle. The CDR3, as DNA: TGTGCCAGCAGTTTCTTGATAGGAGTGAACACTGAAGCTTTCTTT. This translates into CASSFLIGVNTEAFF.

This clonotype was seen a handful of times. This chain links TRBV7-8 with TRBJ2-4; 10 bases align to TRBD2. Germline V gives CDR1 SGHVS, CDR2 FQNEAQ. The CDR3 runs to 17 residues. V shed 4 bases and J 5 bases; nucleotides not matched to a gene: 11. DNA of the CDR3: TGTGCCAGCAGCTCCCCGGGGCTAGCGGGAGCGGAAAACATTCAGTACTTC. Its translation is CASSSPGLAGAENIQYF. Filled out from reference TRBV7-8 and TRBJ2-4, the complete variable domain reads GAGVSQSPRYKVAKRGQDVALRCDPISGHVSLFWYQQALGQGPEFLTYFQNEAQLDKSGLPSDRFFAERPEGSVSTLKIQRTQQEDSAVYLCASSSPGLAGAENIQYFGAGTRLSVL.

This clonotype was detected a few times. The chain employs TRBV30 and TRBJ2-3, with 8 bases aligning to TRBD2. From germline, CDR1 is GTSNPN and CDR2 SVGIG (reference sequence). CDR3 length: 13 residues. The V segment lost 4 bases and the J segment 4 bases; nucleotides outside the gene matches: 4. The chain's CDR3 is CAWISGTADTQYF. The DNA for the CDR3 is TGTGCCTGGATTAGCGGGACGGCAGATACGCAGTATTTT.

This clonotype was found a few times. The chain carries TRBV10-3 and TRBJ2-5; 7 bases match TRBD2. The CDR3 contains 14 residues. Losses at the gene ends were 1 base for V and 3 bases for J; bases not matched to a gene: 2. Germline loops: CDR1 ENHRY, CDR2 SYGVKD. As DNA, the CDR3 is TGTGCCATCAGTGAGTTGGCGGGAGAAGAGACCCAGTACTTC. This gives the protein CAISELAGEETQYF.

The J gene is TRBJ2-7, the V gene TRBV29-1; TRBD2 aligns across 11 bases. The CDR3 is 15 residues long. J lost 0 bases, V lost 4 bases, and 5 bases had no gene match. Germline lookup yields CDR1 SQVTM and CDR2 ANQGSEA. The CDR3 reads CSVAIGTSGSYEQYF. CDR3 nucleotides: TGCAGCGTTGCAATCGGGACTAGCGGCTCCTACGAGCAGTACTTC.

This clonotype was seen many times. J is TRBJ1-1 and V is TRBV7-8; tentatively, D is TRBD1 (5 bases). Per germline, CDR1 SGHVS and CDR2 FQNEAQ. Between the trimmed V and J ends, which lost 6 bases and 4 bases, there was a span of 12 bases. The CDR3 is 13 residues long. CDR3 region: CASSHSGLTEAFF. CDR3 nucleotides: TGTGCCAGCAGTCATTCGGGACTCACTGAAGCTTTCTTT.

This chain links TRBV20-1 with TRBJ2-1; TRBD1 matches 9 bases. The CDR3 is 17 residues long. V was pared by 3 bases and J by 1 base, with 10 bases of the junction left unmatched. Looked up from germline, CDR1 is DFQATT and CDR2 is SNEGSKA (reference sequence). The CDR3, as DNA: TGCAGTGCTAGGAGAGGTCGGGGACAGGGTTCCTACAATGAGCAGTTCTTC. Amino acid sequence: CSARRGRGQGSYNEQFF.

This sequence joins TRBV7-9 and TRBJ2-4; TRBD1 matches at 7 bases. V shed 5 bases and J 0 bases; nucleotides not matched to a gene: 4. This CDR3 region has 15 residues. Germline V gene sequence: CDR1 SEHNR, CDR2 FQNEAQ (reference sequence). The chain's CDR3 is CASSPRTGAKNIQYF. As DNA, the CDR3 is TGTGCCAGCAGCCCCCGGACAGGAGCCAAAAACATTCAGTACTTC. Full variable domain (outside the CDR3, taken from reference TRBV7-9 and TRBJ2-4): DTGVSQNPRHKITKRGQNVTFRCDPISEHNRLYWYRQTLGQGPEFLTYFQNEAQLEKSRLLSDRFSAERPKGSFSTLEIQRTEQGDSAMYLCASSPRTGAKNIQYFGAGTRLSVL.

A few counts support this clonotype. The V gene is TRBV27, the J gene TRBJ1-2, with 10 bases lining up with TRBD1. This CDR3 has 13 residues. Trimming at V came to 8 bases and at J to 4 bases, leaving 4 bases not matched to a gene. CDR1 MNHEY and CDR2 SMNVEV come from the germline V gene (reference sequence). CDR3 sequence: CASWTGGFYGYTF. The DNA for the CDR3 is TGTGCCAGCTGGACAGGGGGGTTCTATGGCTACACCTTC.

This clonotype has more than one count but fewer than ten. The V call is TRBV2, the J call TRBJ2-3; weak D call: TRBD2 (6 bases). Trimming stripped 6 bases from V and 8 bases from J, with 21 bases between. Looked up from germline, CDR1 is SNHLY and CDR2 is FYNNEI. The CDR3 contains 15 residues. The CDR3 protein is CASSGTSSLHRTQYF. CDR3 DNA sequence: TGTGCCAGCAGCGGGACTTCATCCCTACATCGTACGCAGTATTTT.

The genes are TRBV19 and TRBJ1-5, with 8 bases aligning to TRBD1. The CDR3 has 13 residues. V lost 9 bases to trimming and J lost 4 bases; unmatched junction nucleotides: 5. Germline V CDR1 and CDR2: LNHDA, SQIVND (reference sequence). As DNA, the CDR3 is TGTGCCAGCAACAGGGGGACGAATCAGCCCCAGCATTTT. It encodes CASNRGTNQPQHF.

This clonotype was picked up a small number of times. CDR3 sequence: CASSQVRDEQFF. The CDR3 DNA sequence: TGTGCCAGCAGCCAAGTCCGCGATGAGCAGTTCTTC. This chain links TRBV3-1 with TRBJ2-1; no firm D call. In germline, CDR1 is LGHDT, CDR2 YNNKEL (reference sequence). V gave up 1 base and J gave up 8 bases, with 6 bases separating them. The CDR3 is 12 residues long.

The CDR3, as DNA: TGCAGTGCTAGCCGCGAGAGTGGAAACACCATATATTTT. Encoded protein: CSASRESGNTIYF. V and J are TRBV20-1 and TRBJ1-3; no reliable D call. Germline V CDR1 and CDR2: DFQATT, SNEGSKA (reference sequence). The CDR3 is 13 amino acids. The V and J ends lost 3 bases and 3 bases respectively, with 9 bases between them.

This clonotype was detected a few times. This chain uses TRBV6-2 or TRBV6-3 with TRBJ2-5; TRBD2 agrees at 9 bases. The junction had 10 bases not matched to a gene; V was cut back by 0 bases and J by 5 bases. The CDR3 totals 17 residues. Germline-derived CDR1 and CDR2 are MNHEY and SVGEGT. As DNA, the CDR3 is TGTGCCAGCAGTTACTCGTACGAGCGGGAGGAGGTGGAGACCCAGTACTTC. Its translation is CASSYSYEREEVETQYF.

This sequence joins TRBV12-3 or TRBV12-4 and TRBJ1-4; D gene unclear. Trimming shortened V by 4 bases and J by 7 bases, and 4 bases separated the two germline ends. The CDR3 length is 11 residues. CDR3 coding DNA: TGTGCCAGCAGTTGGGGTGAAAAACTGTTTTTT. Protein sequence: CASSWGEKLFF.

This clonotype was seen a handful of times. The chain uses TRBV7-9 and TRBJ1-3; D ambiguous. Looked up from germline, CDR1 is SEHNR and CDR2 is FQNEAQ (reference sequence). The CDR3 is 16 amino acids. The V gene lost 3 bases and the J gene lost 0 bases, with 12 bases spanning the gap. CDR3 sequence (DNA): TGTGCCAGCAGCTTGGGTCGTGGAGGCTCTGGAAACACCATATATTTT. Its translation is CASSLGRGGSGNTIYF.